The TCR beta chain described here comes from a study of breast tumors, draining lymph nodes, adjacent tissues. Study outcomes and limitations: Luminal-like breast cancer showed significantly higher tumor–nontumor repertoire similarity than basal-like.

Regarding this clonotype: Its antigen is not known.

TCRdb analysed the multiplex PCR reads with MiXCR anew, one entry per CDR3 protein. The profile shows more than 50,000 distinct CDR3 sequences, over 40% of them singletons. Losses at the gene ends were 4 bases for V and 5 bases for J; bases not matched to a gene: 7. The CDR3 has 15 residues. The germline V gene encodes CDR1 DFQATT and CDR2 SNEGSKA (reference sequence). Sequenced material: breast tumor tissue. The source of this sequence is a female donor with breast cancer. Some clones in this sample may be carry-over from other donors' samples. The chain recombines TRBV20-1 with TRBJ2-5; 13 bases align to TRBD2. This CDR3 is CSATGLAGAAETQYF. In DNA form, the CDR3 reads TGCAGTGCTACCGGACTAGCGGGAGCGGCGGAGACCCAGTACTTC.